A selection of T cell receptor beta chains follows, all from one sample in a study of PD-1 blockade in classical Hodgkin lymphoma. Profiled with immunoSEQ multiplex PCR; TCRdb holds only in-frame clones, not every one. This table holds 25,000 to 30,000 clones, over 65% found once. The sequenced sample was peripheral blood mononuclear cells (PBMCs), obtained before the second cycle of nivolumab. All receptors come from a human donor with classical Hodgkin lymphoma. Both conserved end residues are part of each CDR3. A D gene is named only where the DNA matches it firmly. Clone size is not always given. Where it is, it says once, few, many or a class for expanded clones.

clone_size,d_call,j_call,v_call,cdr3_aa
-,-,TRBJ2-4,TRBV12-5,CASGLTSQGAAKNIQYF
-,-,TRBJ1-2,TRBV7-2,CASSLEQGLGYTF
-,-,TRBJ1-2,TRBV29-1,CSVQRVADHNYGYTF
once,-,TRBJ2-5,TRBV28,CASSLGQWRLQETQYF
-,-,TRBJ2-3,TRBV7-2,CASSRGRTDTQYF
-,TRBD2,TRBJ2-7,TRBV7-2,CASSLASGGAYEQYF
-,TRBD2,TRBJ2-1,TRBV7-9,CASSPGPSGTNEQFF
-,-,TRBJ2-7,TRBV5-4,CASSPGPNYEQYF
-,-,TRBJ2-7,TRBV5-4,CASSYYGNEQYF
-,-,TRBJ2-1,TRBV4-1,CASSQTVHEQFF
-,TRBD1,TRBJ1-1,TRBV28,CASSFAGTGVTEAFF
once,-,TRBJ1-2,TRBV6-6,CASRYRVGGGYTF
-,-,TRBJ2-1,TRBV5-1,CASSLKYNEQFF
medium-sized,-,TRBJ1-3,TRBV7-9,CASSSVVGNTIYF
-,-,TRBJ1-1,TRBV4-1,CASSQVTGVYMNTEAFF
-,TRBD1,TRBJ1-4,TRBV27,CASKPGTGVRANEKLFF